These 23 T cell receptor beta chains share one sample of origin, sequenced in a study of cytomegalovirus exposure and HLA in healthy donors. Method: immunoSEQ multiplex PCR; TCRdb's copy keeps in-frame clones and lacks some. The sample lists fewer than 70,000 clones, roughly 94% occurring once. The sequencing sample was made of PBMCs. These receptors were obtained from a woman between 18 and 29 years old in good health and CMV-seropositive.

The gene calls are TRBV5-1 and TRBJ1-4; TRBD1 matches at 7 bases. Trimming removed 4 bases from V and 8 bases from J; junction bases left unmatched: 11. This CDR3 has 15 amino acids. Germline V lookup: CDR1 SGHRS, CDR2 YFSETQ. The CDR3 DNA reads TGCGCCAGCAGCCCTAGGGGGCCGGAGGTAGAAAAACTGTTTTTT. Translated, it gives CASSPRGPEVEKLFF.

The gene calls are TRBV30 and TRBJ2-6, with TRBD2 matching 8 bases. From germline, CDR1 is GTSNPN and CDR2 SVGIG (reference sequence). J gave up 2 bases and V 4 bases, and 4 bases lay outside the gene matches. There are 15 residues in the CDR3. The CDR3 nucleotides are TGTGCCTGGAACTCCGGGGGGGCTGGGGCCAACGTCCTGACTTTC. It codes for CAWNSGGAGANVLTF.

In regard to this clone: Other DNA variants within this sample encode the same CDR3. This sequence joins TRBV7-9 and TRBJ1-6; D gene ambiguous. Between the trimmed V and J ends, which lost 1 base and 4 bases, there was a span of 5 bases. This CDR3 has 14 residues. Looked up from germline, CDR1 is SEHNR and CDR2 is FQNEAQ (reference sequence). Here the CDR3 DNA reads TGTGCCAGCAGCTTAGAACAGTATAATTCACCCCTCCACTTT. It is translated as CASSLEQYNSPLHF.

The chain employs TRBV7-2 and TRBJ1-6; 7 bases line up with TRBD1. Germline-derived CDR1 and CDR2 are SGHTA and FQGNSA. The CDR3 runs to 17 residues. With V trimmed by 4 bases and J by 1 base, 7 bases remained unmatched. The CDR3 nucleotides are TGTGCCAGCAGCTCACAGGGGAGAACGTCCTATAATTCACCCCTCCACTTT. It specifies CASSSQGRTSYNSPLHF.

The chain recombines TRBV6-6 with TRBJ2-5; the D gene is possibly TRBD2 (6 bases). Trimming stripped 2 bases from V and 5 bases from J, with 15 bases between. Germline V gene lookup returns CDR1 MNHNY and CDR2 SVGAGI (reference sequence). This CDR3 comprises 15 residues. CDR3 sequence: CASSYGWGRPETQYF. Written as DNA, the CDR3 is TGTGCCAGCAGTTACGGGTGGGGGAGGCCTGAGACCCAGTACTTC.

CDR3 residues: CSVDYTGTGGSYGYTF. For the CDR3, the DNA is TGCAGCGTTGACTATACCGGGACAGGGGGCAGCTATGGCTACACCTTC. This chain joins TRBV29-1 and TRBJ1-2, with 12 positions matching TRBD1. The CDR3 spans 16 residues. Germline values: CDR1 SQVTM, CDR2 ANQGSEA. The ends lost 3 bases at V and 4 bases at J; junction bases unmatched: 9.

CDR3 nucleotide sequence: TGTGCCAGCAGCTTGCGGGGTCCGCTCTCCAATGAGCAGTTCTTC. Its translation: CASSLRGPLSNEQFF. The chain couples TRBV5-6 to TRBJ2-1; TRBD2 might be the D (5 bases). The germline V gene has CDR1 SGHDT and CDR2 YYEEEE. CDR3 length equals 15 residues. V was shortened by 1 base and J by 6 bases, with 14 bases between the two germline ends.

The chain combines TRBV7-2 with TRBJ1-3; possible D gene TRBD1, 5 bases. CDR1 is SGHTA, CDR2 FQGNSA, per germline. The CDR3 consists of 15 residues. The V end lost 6 bases, the J end lost 4 bases, and 16 bases lay between the germline ends. Here the CDR3 DNA reads TGTGCCAGCAGTCCAACCACAGGTGGAGGAAACACCATATATTTT. Residues: CASSPTTGGGNTIYF. Using reference TRBV7-2 and TRBJ1-3 for the parts outside the CDR3, the full variable domain is GAGVSQSPSNKVTEKGKDVELRCDPISGHTALYWYRQSLGQGLEFLIYFQGNSAPDKSGLPSDRFSAERTGGSVSTLTIQRTQQEDSAVYLCASSPTTGGGNTIYFGEGSWLTVV.

This chain links TRBV15 with TRBJ2-2; D possibly corresponds to TRBD1 (8 bases). Germline V gene sequence: CDR1 LNHNV, CDR2 YYDKDF (reference sequence). Trimming shortened V by 5 bases and J by 0 bases, and 25 bases separated the two germline ends. The CDR3 runs 20 residues. The DNA of the CDR3 is TGTGCCACCAGCGCTTCCCCCAGGGGGCTAGCGGAAGCGAACACCGGGGAGCTGTTTTTT. This encodes CATSASPRGLAEANTGELFF.

The chain joins TRBV6-6 to TRBJ1-2; possible D gene TRBD1, 5 bases. The germline V and J ends were trimmed by 10 bases and 2 bases, with 17 bases remaining between them. Germline V gene sequence: CDR1 MNHNY, CDR2 SVGAGI (reference sequence). The CDR3 is 14 amino acids. The CDR3 loop reads CATLPRYRNYGYTF. The CDR3 DNA follows: TGTGCCACCCTACCCCGCTACAGGAACTATGGCTACACCTTC.

The gene calls are TRBV15 and TRBJ2-5; TRBD2 matches at 10 bases. Germline lookup yields CDR1 LNHNV and CDR2 YYDKDF (reference sequence). V was pared by 5 bases and J by 5 bases, with 11 bases of the junction left unmatched. CDR3 length equals 16 residues. The DNA for the CDR3 is TGTGCCACCAGCCCCCGGACTAGCGGTTCCGGGGAGACCCAGTACTTC. This encodes CATSPRTSGSGETQYF.

This rearrangement joins TRBV12-5 to TRBJ2-5; D perhaps matches TRBD2 (6 bases). The CDR3 runs 11 residues. Trimming removed 7 bases at V and 6 bases at J, with 9 bases between. Germline CDR1 is LGHNT and CDR2 is FRNRAP. The CDR3 loop reads CASAGEQTQYF. CDR3 sequence (DNA): TGTGCTAGTGCGGGGGAGCAGACCCAGTACTTC.

The chain employs TRBV7-8 and TRBJ2-1; the match to TRBD1 covers 8 bases. The CDR3 has 16 residues. CDR1 and CDR2 (germline): SGHVS, FQNEAQ. Trimming at V came to 5 bases and at J to 5 bases, leaving 11 bases not matched to a gene. CDR3 protein: CASSPKPTGANNEQFF. The CDR3 DNA reads as TGTGCCAGCAGCCCCAAACCGACAGGGGCTAACAATGAGCAGTTCTTC.

The chain couples TRBV7-6 to TRBJ2-7, with a tentative D call TRBD1 (6 bases). V was cut by 5 bases and J by 0 bases, with 11 bases left in between. The germline CDR1 and CDR2 sequences are SGHVS and FNYEAQ. The CDR3 is 14 residues long. In DNA, the CDR3 is TGTGCCAGCAGCCCGGGACACAGCTCCTACGAGCAGTACTTC. This encodes CASSPGHSSYEQYF.

The V and J genes are TRBV27 and TRBJ2-7; TRBD2 matches 7 bases. CDR3 length: 15 amino acids. CDR1 MNHEY and CDR2 SMNVEV come from the germline V gene (reference sequence). With V trimmed by 4 bases and J by 2 bases, 8 bases remained unmatched. The CDR3 region has the DNA TGTGCCAGCAGTTCCCCCCTGGGAGGGACCTACGAGCAGTACTTC. This gives the protein CASSSPLGGTYEQYF.

This clone was found once. J is TRBJ1-6 and V is TRBV4-3; the D is unclear. V lost 0 bases and J lost 4, with 10 bases in between. Per the germline V gene, CDR1 is LGHNA and CDR2 is YSLEER. This CDR3 comprises 16 residues. In nucleotides, the CDR3 is TGCGCCAGCAGCCAAGATTACCAGGAATATAATTCACCCCTCCACTTT. Amino acids: CASSQDYQEYNSPLHF.

The rearrangement links TRBV25-1 to TRBJ2-2; 7 bases map to TRBD2. The CDR3 contains 13 residues. CDR1 is MGHDK and CDR2 is SYGVNS in the germline V gene. The V gene end was trimmed by 9 bases and the J gene end by 7 bases; junction bases not matched to a gene: 8. As DNA, the CDR3 is TGTGCCAGTCGTGTCGGGGGGAACGGGGAGCTGTTTTTT. This translates into CASRVGGNGELFF. The full variable domain, its missing parts supplied by reference TRBV25-1 and TRBJ2-2, is EADIYQTPRYLVIGTGKKITLECSQTMGHDKMYWYQQDPGMELHLIHYSYGVNSTEKGDLSSESTVSRIRTEHFPLTLESARPSHTSQYLCASRVGGNGELFFGEGSRLTVL.

This clone was recorded only once. The chain carries TRBV28 and TRBJ2-7; TRBD2 matches at 7 bases. CDR3 length: 14 amino acids. The V gene's germline CDR1 is MDHEN and CDR2 SYDVKM. V shed 5 bases, J shed 5 bases, and the junction held 9 bases outside the gene matches. CDR3 sequence: CASSEPDGGDEQYF. The CDR3, as DNA: TGTGCCAGCAGTGAACCCGATGGGGGGGACGAGCAGTACTTC.

Comments on this clone: One end of the junction fails to match germline, which may point to a read error. The rearrangement links TRBV29-1 to TRBJ2-7; 11 nucleotides agree with TRBD2. Germline V gives CDR1 SQVTM, CDR2 ANQGSEA. CDR3 size: 15 residues. CDR3 amino acids: CSVEGGTSGVYEQYF. The CDR3 DNA reads as TGCAGCGTCGAAGGGGGGACTAGCGGAGTATACGAGCAGTACTTC.

The chain has TRBV19 and TRBJ1-1; 9 bases agree with TRBD1. The V segment lost 4 bases and the J segment 6 bases; nucleotides outside the gene matches: 6. CDR3 length: 14 amino acids. Germline loops: CDR1 LNHDA, CDR2 SQIVND (reference sequence). The CDR3 loop reads CASSRDRELAEAFF. CDR3 DNA sequence: TGTGCCAGTAGTAGGGACAGGGAATTGGCTGAAGCTTTCTTT.

The V and J genes are TRBV5-1 and TRBJ2-7; TRBD1 aligns across 9 bases. V lost 5 bases, J lost 6 bases, and 12 bases stayed unmatched. Germline-derived CDR1 and CDR2 are SGHRS and YFSETQ. This CDR3 has 15 residues. The CDR3 reads CASRRISGQGGEQYF. CDR3 nucleotide sequence: TGCGCCAGCAGGAGGATTTCGGGACAGGGTGGCGAGCAGTACTTC.

This clone was found once. The CDR3 region is CASSSGGGGETQYF. CDR3 nucleotide sequence: TGTGCCAGCAGCTCCGGGGGGGGCGGAGAGACCCAGTACTTC. J is TRBJ2-5 and V is TRBV5-4; TRBD2 matches 8 bases. Unmatched junction bases numbered 5, after V lost 3 bases and J lost 4 bases. CDR1 is SGHNT and CDR2 is YYREEE in the germline V gene (reference sequence). This CDR3 comprises 14 residues. The entire variable domain, with the rest obtained from reference TRBV5-4 and TRBJ2-5, is as follows: ETGVTQSPTHLIKTRGQQVTLRCSSQSGHNTVSWYQQALGQGPQFIFQYYREEENGRGNFPPRFSGLQFPNYSSELNVNALELDDSALYLCASSSGGGGETQYFGPGTRLLVL.

The CDR3 DNA is TGTGCCAGCAGCCCTGGTGCCGGCGGGGAGCTGTTTTTT. Residues: CASSPGAGGELFF. The chain carries TRBV7-3 and TRBJ2-2; D is uncertain. The V gene's germline CDR1 is SGHTA and CDR2 FQGTGA. This CDR3 has 13 residues. V lost 5 bases and J lost 7, with 11 bases in between. Filled out from reference TRBV7-3 and TRBJ2-2, the complete variable domain reads GAGVSQTPSNKVTEKGKYVELRCDPISGHTALYWYRQSLGQGPEFLIYFQGTGAADDSGLPNDRFFAVRPEGSVSTLKIQRTERGDSAVYLCASSPGAGGELFFGEGSRLTVL.